This entry describes one T cell receptor (beta chain). Its matching antigen is unknown. The CDR3 has 13 residues. Germline values: CDR1 MRHNA, CDR2 SNTAGT. V lost 4 bases to trimming and J lost 5 bases, with 9 bases between them. The data were obtained in a study of identical twins. Findings and caveats of the study: Analyses of zero insertions could, in part, be confounded by invariant MAIT and iNKT cells. Cross-sectional statistics, not tracking of the same donors, supported the conclusions. With abundant cord blood beta clonotypes, insertions were fewer; memory repertoires showed no such pattern.

TCRdb itself ran the 5' RACE reads through MiXCR, one entry per CDR3 protein. The table lists 550,000 to 700,000 distinct CDR3 sequences, approximately 9.6% of them singletons. These data were also filed under a second study, of yellow fever vaccine responses in identical twins.

This chain connects TRBV6-4 to TRBJ2-1; weak D call: TRBD2 (5 bases). The sample taken for sequencing was PBMCs. The sequence derives from a woman aged 18-29 years in good health. The CDR3 DNA follows: TGTGCCAGCAGTGGGGCTAGCCACAATGAGCAGTTCTTC. Protein sequence: CASSGASHNEQFF.